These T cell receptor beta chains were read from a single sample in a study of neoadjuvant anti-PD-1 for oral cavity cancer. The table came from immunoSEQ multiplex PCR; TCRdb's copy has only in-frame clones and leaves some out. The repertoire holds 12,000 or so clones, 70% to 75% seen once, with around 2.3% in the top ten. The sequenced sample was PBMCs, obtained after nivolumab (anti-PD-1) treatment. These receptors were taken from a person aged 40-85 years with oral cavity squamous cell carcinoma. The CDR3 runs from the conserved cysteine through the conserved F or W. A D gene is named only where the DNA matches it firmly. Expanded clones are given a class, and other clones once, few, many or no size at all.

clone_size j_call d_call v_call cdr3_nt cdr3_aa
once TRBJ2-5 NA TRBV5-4 TGTGCCAGCAGGCGCTCCGGGTCCCCGGGGGAGACCCAGTACTTC CASRRSGSPGETQYF
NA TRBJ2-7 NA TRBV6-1 TGTGCCAGCAGTGTTAACCCCTACGAGCAGTACTTC CASSVNPYEQYF
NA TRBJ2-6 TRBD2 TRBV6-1 TGTGCCAGCAGTGCCAGGGGACTAGCGGGATTTCCTGGGGCCAACGTCCTGACTTTC CASSARGLAGFPGANVLTF
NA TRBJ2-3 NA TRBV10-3 TGTGCCATCAACCGTGGGGGAGATACGCAGTATTTT CAINRGGDTQYF
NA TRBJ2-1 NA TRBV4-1 TGCGCCAGCAGCCAAGGTGGGACGATTAACAATGAGCAGTTCTTC CASSQGGTINNEQFF
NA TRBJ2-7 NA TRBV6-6 TGTGCCAGCAGTTACTCTCACGCAGGAACCACCTACGAGCAGTACTTC CASSYSHAGTTYEQYF
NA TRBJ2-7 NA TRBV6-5 TGTGCCAGCAGTTACTCGTTGCACGGCTACTACGAGCAGTACTTC CASSYSLHGYYEQYF
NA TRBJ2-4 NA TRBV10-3 TGTGCCATCAGCCGGGACTCGGGGAACATTCAGTACTTC CAISRDSGNIQYF
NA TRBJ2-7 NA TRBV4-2 TGTGCCAGCAGCCAAGGAATGGGCAGCCCCTTGGAATACGAGCAGTACTTC CASSQGMGSPLEYEQYF
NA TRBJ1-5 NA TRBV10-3 TGTGCCATCAGCAGCGACAGTTTATCTGATAGCAATCAGCCCCAGCATTTT CAISSDSLSDSNQPQHF
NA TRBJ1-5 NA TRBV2 TGTGCCAGCAGTGACGCAAACAGGGCATCTAATCAGCCCCAGCATTTT CASSDANRASNQPQHF
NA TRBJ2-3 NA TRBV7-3 TGTGCCAGCAGCTTAAATTCAGTGGGTACGCAGTATTTT CASSLNSVGTQYF